The 21 T cell receptor beta chains listed next were all sequenced from one sample in a study of blood T cell repertoires in COVID-19. Sequencing used immunoSEQ multiplex PCR; TCRdb keeps in-frame clones, though not all of them. Among 200,000 or so clones, around 89% were seen once, and the ten largest hold roughly 2.7%. Sequencing used PBMCs or T cells enriched from blood (not recorded which). The receptors stem from a woman in her 30s who had recovered from COVID-19.

The chain employs TRBV29-1 and TRBJ1-1; the D is unclear. The CDR3 has 10 residues. In germline, CDR1 is SQVTM, CDR2 ANQGSEA. The V and J ends lost 4 bases and 11 bases respectively, with 11 bases between them. The CDR3 reads CSVVQFSAFF. Here the CDR3 DNA reads TGCAGCGTTGTCCAGTTTTCGGCTTTCTTT.

The rearrangement uses TRBV5-1 and TRBJ1-6; 9 nucleotides line up with TRBD1. Germline values: CDR1 SGHRS, CDR2 YFSETQ. V was pared by 4 bases and J by 7 bases, with 3 bases of the junction left unmatched. The CDR3 is 14 amino acids. The CDR3 DNA sequence: TGCGCCAGCAGCAAAGGGACAGGGAATTCACCCCTCCACTTT. Its translation: CASSKGTGNSPLHF.

V is TRBV7-9 and J is TRBJ2-7; 7 bases agree with TRBD1. From germline, CDR1 is SEHNR and CDR2 FQNEAQ (reference sequence). CDR3 size: 15 residues. J lost 3 bases, V lost 5 bases, and 10 bases had no gene match. The DNA of the CDR3 is TGTGCCAGCAGCCCCACGACAGGGAAAATCTACGAGCAGTACTTC. It is translated as CASSPTTGKIYEQYF.

The chain recombines TRBV7-2 with TRBJ2-2; the match to TRBD1 covers 8 bases. The junction had 8 bases not matched to a gene; V was cut back by 4 bases and J by 4 bases. Germline loops: CDR1 SGHTA, CDR2 FQGNSA. This CDR3 is 16 amino acids long. DNA for the CDR3: TGTGCCAGCAGCTCCGGACAGGGAGGAAGCACCGGGGAGCTGTTTTTT. Translating it yields CASSSGQGGSTGELFF.

The chain joins TRBV28 to TRBJ1-2, with no clear D. The CDR3 is 13 residues long. The germline V and J ends were trimmed by 3 bases and 7 bases, with 12 bases remaining between them. CDR1 and CDR2 from the germline V gene are MDHEN and SYDVKM. The CDR3 loop reads CASSLEGEVGYTF. The DNA of the CDR3 is TGTGCCAGCAGTTTGGAGGGCGAGGTTGGCTACACCTTC.

The V call is TRBV6-5, the J call TRBJ1-2, with 8 nucleotides matching TRBD1. CDR3 length: 15 residues. Germline trimming cut 5 bases from V and 3 bases from J; bases unmatched to any gene: 8. Germline assignment: CDR1 MNHEY and CDR2 SVGAGI. The CDR3 DNA reads as TGTGCCAGCAGTCCCGGACAGGGACCCTACTATGGCTACACCTTC. Protein: CASSPGQGPYYGYTF.

The CDR3 loop reads CASSSHRGRTEAFF. For the CDR3, the DNA is TGTGCCAGCAGTTCCCACAGGGGACGAACTGAAGCTTTCTTT. The J gene is TRBJ1-1, the V gene TRBV27, with 7 bases that match TRBD1. V trimming: 4 bases; J trimming: 5 bases; junction bases outside the gene matches: 7. CDR1 is MNHEY and CDR2 is SMNVEV in the germline V gene (reference sequence). The CDR3 has 14 amino acids.

The J gene is TRBJ1-4, the V gene TRBV6-1; D is unresolved. Trimming took off 1 base at V and 5 bases at J, with 5 bases between the two ends. This CDR3 region has 13 residues. Germline V lookup: CDR1 MNHNS, CDR2 SASEGT. Written as DNA, the CDR3 is TGTGCCAGCAGTGAAGTCCGGAATGAAAAACTGTTTTTT. It specifies CASSEVRNEKLFF.

This clone appeared once. The rearrangement links TRBV11-3 to TRBJ2-3; 8 bases map to TRBD2. Germline V gene lookup returns CDR1 SGHNT and CDR2 YENEEA. There are 16 residues in the CDR3. The V gene end was trimmed by 5 bases and the J gene end by 3 bases; junction bases not matched to a gene: 10. CDR3 bases: TGTGCCAGCAGCGCTCAGACGGGAGGGGAGACAGATACGCAGTATTTT. It encodes CASSAQTGGETDTQYF.

J is TRBJ2-7 and V is TRBV6-5; weak D call: TRBD2 (5 bases). Trimming cost V 2 bases and J 6 bases, with 20 bases left between them. The CDR3 is made up of 16 amino acids. CDR1 is MNHEY and CDR2 is SVGAGI in the germline V gene. CDR3: CASSYQSTIGLREQYF. The CDR3 DNA is TGTGCCAGCAGTTACCAGTCGACTATTGGCCTCCGCGAGCAGTACTTC.

In its sample, this clone was seen once. The CDR3 DNA reads TGTGCCAGCAGCCCGGGACAGTACACTGAAGCTTTCTTT. This sequence encodes CASSPGQYTEAFF. This chain links TRBV6-5 with TRBJ1-1; 7 bases are a match to TRBD1. V lost 6 bases, J lost 3 bases, and 4 bases stayed unmatched. Germline CDR1 and CDR2: MNHEY and SVGAGI. This CDR3 contains 13 residues.

This clone was picked up a small number of times. The rearrangement uses TRBV6-6 and TRBJ2-2, with a possible D match to TRBD1 (6 bases). Germline V gene lookup returns CDR1 MNHNY and CDR2 SVGAGI (reference sequence). This CDR3 region has 14 residues. V lost 6 bases to trimming and J lost 2 bases, with 10 bases between them. The CDR3, as DNA: TGTGCCAGCAGCGGGACACTCAACACCGGGGAGCTGTTTTTT. Residues: CASSGTLNTGELFF.

V and J are TRBV4-1 and TRBJ2-6, with D maybe TRBD1 (6 bases). The CDR3 loop spans 20 amino acids. Germline assignment: CDR1 MGHRA and CDR2 YSYEKL. Trimming pared 2 bases from V and 3 bases from J, leaving 23 bases between. CDR3 DNA: TGCGCCAGCAGCCAACACCCTAGTACGACAGGAGCGAATGGGGCCAACGTCCTGACTTTC. It encodes CASSQHPSTTGANGANVLTF.

The CDR3, as DNA: TGTGCCAGCAGCTCCCGGCGGCAGGATGTAGCGACGCAGTATTTT. Amino acid sequence: CASSSRRQDVATQYF. This chain uses TRBV5-8 with TRBJ2-3, with D maybe TRBD2 (5 bases). CDR1 and CDR2 from the germline V gene are SGHTS and YDEGEE. V was cut by 3 bases and J by 9 bases, with 20 bases left in between. The CDR3 is 15 amino acids.

This chain connects TRBV7-3 to TRBJ1-1, with D perhaps TRBD1 (5 bases). The germline V and J ends were trimmed by 2 bases and 1 base, with 11 bases remaining between them. CDR3 length: 15 residues. Germline values: CDR1 SGHTA, CDR2 FQGTGA. CDR3 amino acids: CASSLQGRENTEAFF. CDR3 nucleotide sequence: TGTGCCAGCAGCTTACAGGGAAGGGAGAACACTGAAGCTTTCTTT.

The chain links TRBV4-1 to TRBJ1-6; D is undetermined. The CDR3 consists of 13 residues. Germline V gene sequence: CDR1 MGHRA, CDR2 YSYEKL. Trimming took 1 base from V and 7 from J, leaving 5 bases between them. CDR3 DNA: TGCGCCAGCAGCCAAGGAACAAATTCACCCCTCCACTTT. This sequence encodes CASSQGTNSPLHF.

The chain joins TRBV18 to TRBJ1-2, with D uncertain. The germline CDR1 and CDR2 sequences are KGHSH and LQKENI. The CDR3 runs 16 residues. V lost 3 bases and J 0 bases, leaving 14 bases between the germline ends. The CDR3 nucleotides read TGTGCCAGCTCACCTCCAGTGGAGGTTCCTAACTATGGCTACACCTTC. This codes for CASSPPVEVPNYGYTF.

The chain recombines TRBV12-5 with TRBJ2-5; D possibly corresponds to TRBD2 (6 bases). CDR1 and CDR2 from the germline V gene are LGHNT and FRNRAP. V gave up 5 bases and J gave up 5 bases, with 18 bases separating them. CDR3 size: 15 residues. The CDR3 DNA is TGTGCTAGTGGTGCAGGGAGGCCCGTCGCGGAGACCCAGTACTTC. Protein sequence: CASGAGRPVAETQYF.

This chain uses TRBV2 with TRBJ1-1, with TRBD1 matching over 7 bases. Unmatched junction bases numbered 5, after V lost 3 bases and J lost 7 bases. The CDR3 contains 13 residues. Germline CDR1 and CDR2: SNHLY and FYNNEI. For the CDR3, the DNA is TGTGCCAGCAGTGAGGGGGACAGACGTGAAGCTTTCTTT. Its protein product is CASSEGDRREAFF.

The chain is built from TRBV6-5 and TRBJ1-1; a weak D match, TRBD1 (5 bases). The CDR3 length is 12 residues. Germline V gene lookup returns CDR1 MNHEY and CDR2 SVGAGI. Trimming removed 4 bases at V and 5 bases at J, with 8 bases between. The CDR3 nucleotides are TGTGCCAGCAGTTTCGGGGGGACTGAAGCTTTCTTT. It translates to CASSFGGTEAFF.

This clone was picked up a small number of times. V usage is TRBV4-1 and J usage is TRBJ1-1; a possible D gene is TRBD1 (6 bases). Trimming stripped 0 bases from V and 1 base from J, with 12 bases between. This CDR3 contains 16 residues. CDR1 and CDR2 (germline): MGHRA, YSYEKL. CDR3 nucleotide sequence: TGCGCCAGCAGCCAAGATGGGGGCAGACGGAACACTGAAGCTTTCTTT. Residues: CASSQDGGRRNTEAFF.